Shown below are 17 T cell receptor beta chains from a single sample sequenced in a study of blood T cells in healthy people across ages. Then a second PCR, running roughly 7 to 11 cycles, was carried out with a sample-barcoded 5' primer and a J-beta primer mix. Each CDR3 protein is one row after TCRdb ran MiXCR on the 5' RACE reads. Of over a million distinct CDR3 sequences listed, around 55% are singletons. Sequenced material: blood. These receptors came from a man aged 18-30 years in good health.

This chain connects TRBV4-1 to TRBJ1-2; no clear D. The CDR3 extends over 14 amino acids. Germline V gene sequence: CDR1 MGHRA, CDR2 YSYEKL. Trimming removed 3 bases from V and 2 bases from J, with 10 bases in between. The CDR3 region has the DNA TGCGCCAGCAGCCAGACGGATATAAACTATGGCTACACCTTC. Amino acid sequence: CASSQTDINYGYTF.

This clonotype came up many times. The chain uses TRBV7-2 and TRBJ2-7; 9 positions agree with TRBD2. The trim removed 5 bases at V and 6 bases at J, leaving 8 bases unmatched. Germline V gene lookup returns CDR1 SGHTA and CDR2 FQGNSA. The CDR3 has 14 amino acids. The CDR3 DNA reads TGTGCCAGCAGCAGAGGAGCTAGCGGGGCCGAGCAGTACTTC. Its translation is CASSRGASGAEQYF.

This clonotype was observed a single time. The CDR3 sequence: CASSVFPSGGNEQFF. The CDR3 DNA reads TGTGCCAGCAGCGTATTCCCCAGTGGGGGCAATGAGCAGTTCTTC. The chain is built from TRBV9 and TRBJ2-1, with D perhaps given as TRBD1 or TRBD2 (5 bases each). Germline V CDR1 and CDR2: SGDLS, YYNGEE. V was pared by 1 base and J by 6 bases, with 14 bases between. The length of the CDR3 is 15 residues. Together with reference TRBV9 and TRBJ2-1, the CDR3 gives the full variable domain: DSGVTQTPKHLITATGQRVTLRCSPRSGDLSVYWYQQSLDQGLQFLIQYYNGEERAKGNILERFSAQQFPDLHSELNLSSLELGDSALYFCASSVFPSGGNEQFFGPGTRLTVL.

The chain couples TRBV12-3 or TRBV12-4 to TRBJ1-2; tentative D call: TRBD1 (5 bases). Trimming stripped 3 bases from V and 10 bases from J, with 15 bases between. The CDR3 runs 13 residues. The CDR3 DNA reads TGTGCCAGCAGTTTGGGGGGTTTAACCGCCTACACCTTC. Encoded protein: CASSLGGLTAYTF.

This rearrangement joins TRBV11-2 to TRBJ2-1, with 13 nucleotides matching TRBD2. The germline V gene has CDR1 SGHAT and CDR2 FQNNGV. The CDR3 extends over 17 amino acids. The V segment lost 6 bases and the J segment 2 bases; nucleotides outside the gene matches: 7. The CDR3 nucleotides are TGTGCCAGCAGTCCTACGACTAGCGGGAGGCCCTACAATGAGCAGTTCTTC. Translating gives CASSPTTSGRPYNEQFF.

The V and J genes are TRBV7-9 and TRBJ2-5; perhaps TRBD2 as D (7 bases). The germline V gene encodes CDR1 SEHNR and CDR2 FQNEAQ (reference sequence). V lost 8 bases and J lost 4, with 11 bases in between. The CDR3 loop spans 12 amino acids. The CDR3 DNA reads as TGTGCCAGCGCGGGGGCGGGAGAGACCCAGTACTTC. It encodes CASAGAGETQYF.

This clonotype was seen a few times. The V call is TRBV7-2, the J call TRBJ2-4; D is unclear. The CDR3 covers 13 residues. CDR1 is SGHTA, CDR2 FQGNSA, per germline. The V end lost 1 base, the J end lost 8 bases, and 9 bases lay between the germline ends. CDR3 nucleotides: TGTGCCAGCAGCTTAGTTCGTGTGGACATTCAGTACTTC. As protein: CASSLVRVDIQYF. Supplemented by reference TRBV7-2 and TRBJ2-4, the full variable domain reads GAGVSQSPSNKVTEKGKDVELRCDPISGHTALYWYRQSLGQGLEFLIYFQGNSAPDKSGLPSDRFSAERTGGSVSTLTIQRTQQEDSAVYLCASSLVRVDIQYFGAGTRLSVL.

The chain uses TRBV2 and TRBJ2-5; either TRBD1 or TRBD2 may fit D (5 bases each). The V and J ends lost 9 bases and 5 bases respectively, with 13 bases between them. Germline values: CDR1 SNHLY, CDR2 FYNNEI. This CDR3 has 12 residues. As DNA, the CDR3 is TGTGCCAGAAGTCAGGGAGTGGAGACCCAGTACTTC. It translates to CARSQGVETQYF.

This chain connects TRBV6-6 to TRBJ2-7; 8 bases align to TRBD2. Trimming removed 7 bases from V and 4 bases from J; junction bases left unmatched: 9. There are 14 residues in the CDR3. Germline values: CDR1 MNHNY, CDR2 SVGAGI (reference sequence). CDR3 DNA sequence: TGTGCCAGCACTCCCTTAGCGGGGAGATACGAGCAGTACTTC. As protein: CASTPLAGRYEQYF.

CDR3 in DNA: TGCAGTGCTAGAGATCTTCTACGCGGCGGATACAATGAGCAGTTCTTC. It specifies CSARDLLRGGYNEQFF. The chain carries TRBV20-1 and TRBJ2-1, with D unclear. The CDR3 extends over 16 amino acids. V was trimmed by 0 bases and J by 4 bases, leaving 16 bases between them. Looked up from germline, CDR1 is DFQATT and CDR2 is SNEGSKA (reference sequence).

V is TRBV7-2 and J is TRBJ1-3; the D is unclear. This CDR3 region has 16 residues. From germline, CDR1 is SGHTA and CDR2 FQGNSA. V lost 4 bases, J lost 0 bases, and 13 bases lay in between. The DNA of the CDR3 is TGTGCCAGCAGCTCTCTTCCAAGCGCCTCTGGAAACACCATATATTTT. This sequence encodes CASSSLPSASGNTIYF.

As to this clonotype: One junction end disagrees with the germline gene, perhaps due to a read error. The CDR3, as DNA: TGCACCAGCAGCCGGGATAGCGGGAGTTCCTACGAGCAGTACTTC. This codes for CTSSRDSGSSYEQYF. V gene TRBV4-1 combines with J gene TRBJ2-7; 9 positions agree with TRBD2. There are 15 residues in the CDR3. Germline V gives CDR1 MGHRA, CDR2 YSYEKL.

The chain recombines TRBV2 with TRBJ2-5; TRBD1 aligns across 7 bases. The CDR3 consists of 12 residues. Trimming at V came to 5 bases and at J to 11 bases, leaving 8 bases not matched to a gene. Per the germline V gene, CDR1 is SNHLY and CDR2 is FYNNEI. CDR3 in amino acids: CASSLDRVQQYF. As DNA, the CDR3 is TGTGCCAGCAGTTTAGACAGGGTCCAGCAGTACTTC.

This sequence joins TRBV11-1 and TRBJ2-3, with D perhaps TRBD2 (6 bases). This CDR3 has 13 residues. The germline V and J ends were trimmed by 5 bases and 14 bases, with 20 bases remaining between them. The V gene's germline CDR1 is SGHAT and CDR2 FQDESV (reference sequence). The CDR3 sequence: CASSQRDFNPAYF. In nucleotides, the CDR3 is TGTGCCAGCAGCCAGAGGGACTTCAACCCCGCGTATTTT.

This clonotype was detected only a few times. The chain recombines TRBV20-1 with TRBJ1-5; D call uncertain. V was pared by 7 bases and J by 0 bases, with 10 bases between. The CDR3 extends over 13 amino acids. The V gene's germline CDR1 is DFQATT and CDR2 SNEGSKA (reference sequence). This CDR3 reads CSEASDSNQPQHF. For the CDR3, the DNA is TGCAGTGAGGCCAGCGATAGCAATCAGCCCCAGCATTTT.

The chain's CDR3 is CASSESRDRGPEAFF. CDR3 sequence (DNA): TGTGCCAGCAGTGAAAGCCGGGACAGGGGCCCTGAAGCTTTCTTT. The gene calls are TRBV2 and TRBJ1-1; 10 bases are a match to TRBD1. The CDR3 loop spans 15 amino acids. Germline lookup yields CDR1 SNHLY and CDR2 FYNNEI. V was clipped by 2 bases and J by 6 bases; unmatched bases: 6.

The rearrangement uses TRBV20-1 and TRBJ1-2; 7 nucleotides align to TRBD1. Trimming at V came to 6 bases and at J to 3 bases, leaving 4 bases not matched to a gene. This CDR3 comprises 12 residues. From germline, CDR1 is DFQATT and CDR2 SNEGSKA (reference sequence). The CDR3 region has the DNA TGCAGTGCCCCCAGGGGGTACTATGGCTACACCTTC. Translation: CSAPRGYYGYTF.